Presented here are 23 T cell receptor beta chains from one specimen sequenced in a study of shared clonotypes between healthy human individuals. Some clones are missing from TCRdb's copy, which holds only in-frame ones; the method was immunoSEQ multiplex PCR. The data hold about 2,200,000 clones, with 85% to 95% observed a single time. It was CD45RO-negative cells, positively selected for CCR7, that made up naive CD8 cells, with terminally differentiated effector memory CD45RA+ cells excluded. Sequencing was carried out using naive CD8+ T cells from PBMCs. The origin of the receptors is a young man in good health. Some clones in this sample may be carry-over from other donors' samples.

The genes are TRBV4-1 and TRBJ2-7; D may be TRBD1 or TRBD2 (5 bases each). V lost 2 bases and J 1 base, leaving 9 bases between the germline ends. Looked up from germline, CDR1 is MGHRA and CDR2 is YSYEKL. The CDR3 runs 14 residues. The CDR3 DNA sequence: TGCGCCAGCAGCCAACGGGACCCGTCCTACGAGCAGTACTTC. Translating it yields CASSQRDPSYEQYF.

The gene calls are TRBV27 and TRBJ1-1, with 7 bases fitting TRBD1. The V and J ends lost 6 bases and 4 bases, in that order; junction bases with no gene match: 2. Per germline, CDR1 MNHEY and CDR2 SMNVEV (reference sequence). This CDR3 is 12 amino acids long. CDR3 region: CASRGTATEAFF. The CDR3 DNA follows: TGTGCCAGCAGGGGGACAGCCACTGAAGCTTTCTTT.

Only a few counts were recorded for this clone. The chain recombines TRBV2 with TRBJ1-1; perhaps TRBD1 as D (6 bases). Trimming removed 8 bases at V and 8 bases at J, with 18 bases between. The CDR3 runs 13 residues. CDR1 and CDR2 (germline): SNHLY, FYNNEI. The CDR3 DNA reads TGTGCCAGCGCGGACCAGGGGTTACGGGAAGCTTTCTTT. Translated, it gives CASADQGLREAFF.

The chain couples TRBV2 to TRBJ2-1, with 9 bases lining up with TRBD2. J lost 5 bases, V lost 7 bases, and 9 bases had no gene match. The CDR3 is 15 residues long. Germline V gene data show CDR1 as SNHLY and CDR2 as FYNNEI. The CDR3 DNA reads as TGTGCCAGCATTCGGGGGCGGGAGGGCCACAATGAGCAGTTCTTC. This translates into CASIRGREGHNEQFF.

With respect to this clone: This sample includes further DNA sequences coding for the same CDR3. The V gene is TRBV7-3, the J gene TRBJ2-6; D is undetermined. The CDR3 is 14 amino acids. Germline-derived CDR1 and CDR2 are SGHTA and FQGTGA. Trimming removed 5 bases at V and 1 base at J, with 6 bases between. The CDR3 loop reads CASSLTSGANVLTF. The CDR3 bases are TGTGCCAGCAGCCTTACTTCTGGGGCCAACGTCCTGACTTTC.

On this clone: At the DNA level, this CDR3 is encoded by other sequences in the same sample as well. J is TRBJ2-3 and V is TRBV4-1; TRBD2 aligns across 11 bases. V gave up 0 bases and J gave up 4 bases; unmatched junction bases: 6. Germline loops: CDR1 MGHRA, CDR2 YSYEKL. This CDR3 region has 17 residues. The CDR3 is CASSQDELAGEADTQYF. For the CDR3, the DNA is TGCGCCAGCAGCCAAGATGAACTAGCGGGAGAAGCAGATACGCAGTATTTT.

The chain combines TRBV4-3 with TRBJ2-5; D unresolved. Deletions cut 0 bases from V and 5 bases from J, with 7 bases between. There are 13 residues in the CDR3. Germline-derived CDR1 and CDR2 are LGHNA and YSLEER. CDR3: CASSQDLEETQYF. The CDR3 region has the DNA TGCGCCAGCAGCCAAGATCTCGAGGAGACCCAGTACTTC.

The gene calls are TRBV4-1 and TRBJ2-1; 9 bases align to TRBD2. Germline CDR1 is MGHRA and CDR2 is YSYEKL. The CDR3 consists of 20 residues. V shed 0 bases, J shed 1 base, and the junction held 13 bases outside the gene matches. CDR3 protein: CASSQDRVRPSGKSYNEQFF. The CDR3 DNA reads as TGCGCCAGCAGCCAAGATCGGGTTCGGCCTAGCGGGAAGTCCTACAATGAGCAGTTCTTC.

This clone was picked up one time. The genes are TRBV19 and TRBJ1-2; maybe TRBD1 (6 bases). The V end was cut by 5 bases, the J end by 7 bases, with 17 bases between. Germline V gives CDR1 LNHDA, CDR2 SQIVND (reference sequence). The CDR3 covers 14 residues. CDR3 protein: CASSWGEGVSGYTF. In nucleotides, the CDR3 is TGTGCCAGTAGTTGGGGAGAGGGGGTCTCTGGCTACACCTTC.

The chain combines TRBV19 with TRBJ2-2, with D uncertain. CDR1 is LNHDA, CDR2 SQIVND, per germline (reference sequence). Between the trimmed V and J ends, which lost 3 bases and 4 bases, there was a span of 15 bases. The CDR3 runs to 16 residues. The CDR3 DNA follows: TGTGCCAGTAGTATTTTAGCCAGCGTACTCACCGGGGAGCTGTTTTTT. Encoded protein: CASSILASVLTGELFF. Drawing the rest from reference TRBV19 and TRBJ2-2, the complete variable domain is DGGITQSPKYLFRKEGQNVTLSCEQNLNHDAMYWYRQDPGQGLRLIYYSQIVNDFQKGDIAEGYSVSREKKESFPLTVTSAQKNPTAFYLCASSILASVLTGELFFGEGSRLTVL.

The V and J genes are TRBV19 and TRBJ1-4, with 9 bases lining up with TRBD1. CDR3 size: 18 residues. Trimming took 5 bases from V and 7 from J; bases not matched to a gene: 17. CDR1 is LNHDA, CDR2 SQIVND, per germline (reference sequence). CDR3 DNA sequence: TGTGCCAGTAGTCCCTGGATCGTTGTGGACAGGGGTGTTGAAAAACTGTTTTTT. As protein: CASSPWIVVDRGVEKLFF.

This chain joins TRBV19 and TRBJ2-4; TRBD1 matches 9 bases. Trimming cost V 5 bases and J 8 bases; bases outside gene matches: 10. The germline V gene encodes CDR1 LNHDA and CDR2 SQIVND (reference sequence). There are 15 residues in the CDR3. The CDR3 is CASSAPRTGDDIQYF. CDR3 bases: TGTGCCAGTAGTGCGCCCCGGACAGGGGACGACATTCAGTACTTC.

This clone was seen a few times. This rearrangement joins TRBV7-3 to TRBJ1-1; D unresolved. Trimming pared 5 bases from V and 5 bases from J, leaving 18 bases between. Germline V gene data show CDR1 as SGHTA and CDR2 as FQGTGA. CDR3 length equals 15 residues. As DNA, the CDR3 is TGTGCCAGCAGCCCATCCAGCGGGGAGTGGACTGAAGCTTTCTTT. It encodes CASSPSSGEWTEAFF.

This clone showed up just once. The chain employs TRBV4-3 and TRBJ1-4; D gene unclear. This CDR3 region has 16 residues. Germline CDR1 is LGHNA and CDR2 is YSLEER. V lost 0 bases, J lost 8 bases, and 16 bases lay in between. DNA for the CDR3: TGCGCCAGCAGCCAAGATCTAGCCAGTTTTAGCGAAAAACTGTTTTTT. Translation gives CASSQDLASFSEKLFF.

The chain employs TRBV29-1 and TRBJ2-4; no definite D call. V shed 0 bases and J shed 4 bases, with 10 bases lying between them. Germline loops: CDR1 SQVTM, CDR2 ANQGSEA. The CDR3 contains 14 residues. CDR3 sequence (DNA): TGCAGCGTTGAAGATGAGACGGAAAAAAACATTCAGTACTTC. The encoded protein is CSVEDETEKNIQYF.

The chain combines TRBV19 with TRBJ2-7, with D possibly matching TRBD2 (7 bases). Germline assignment: CDR1 LNHDA and CDR2 SQIVND (reference sequence). The CDR3 extends over 13 amino acids. The V and J ends lost 10 bases and 6 bases respectively, with 19 bases between them. CDR3 amino acids: CATSVGGASEQYF. The CDR3 region has the DNA TGTGCCACCTCGGTGGGGGGGGCAAGCGAGCAGTACTTC.

The V and J genes are TRBV28 and TRBJ2-3; TRBD2 aligns across 10 bases. Trimming cost V 4 bases and J 5 bases; bases outside gene matches: 6. The CDR3 loop spans 15 amino acids. From germline, CDR1 is MDHEN and CDR2 SYDVKM. CDR3 region: CASSWLAGVVDTQYF. The CDR3 DNA is TGTGCCAGCAGTTGGCTAGCGGGAGTCGTAGATACGCAGTATTTT.

The chain uses TRBV4-1 and TRBJ2-7; D is perhaps TRBD2 (6 bases). Germline CDR1 reads MGHRA; CDR2 reads YSYEKL. Trimming left V 1 base short and J 2 bases short, with 12 bases between. The CDR3 is made up of 15 amino acids. The CDR3 region has the DNA TGCGCCAGCAGCCAAGTTGCACTAGCCCCCTACGAGCAGTACTTC. The encoded protein is CASSQVALAPYEQYF.

The chain employs TRBV29-1 and TRBJ2-7, with 12 bases lining up with TRBD1. V shed 3 bases, J shed 3 bases, and the junction held 6 bases outside the gene matches. The germline CDR1 and CDR2 sequences are SQVTM and ANQGSEA. The CDR3 consists of 15 residues. The CDR3 region is CSVDLGQGAGYEQYF. Written as DNA, the CDR3 is TGCAGCGTTGACCTGGGACAGGGGGCTGGCTACGAGCAGTACTTC.

The chain combines TRBV28 with TRBJ2-7; D not resolved. V lost 1 base and J lost 0, with 10 bases in between. The CDR3 loop spans 15 amino acids. Germline V gene data show CDR1 as MDHEN and CDR2 as SYDVKM. The CDR3 is CASSLLVGHSYEQYF. The CDR3, as DNA: TGTGCCAGCAGTTTATTAGTGGGCCACTCCTACGAGCAGTACTTC.

The rearrangement joins TRBV7-9 to TRBJ2-5; D is undetermined. The CDR3 runs to 15 residues. Germline assignment: CDR1 SEHNR and CDR2 FQNEAQ (reference sequence). V dropped 1 base and J dropped 5 bases, with 14 bases sitting between them. In DNA, the CDR3 is TGTGCCAGCAGCTTAGTCGTAGGGCGTTGGGAGACCCAGTACTTC. Its translation: CASSLVVGRWETQYF.

The chain carries TRBV5-8 and TRBJ2-3; 8 bases align to TRBD1. CDR1 SGHTS and CDR2 YDEGEE come from the germline V gene. V was pared by 3 bases and J by 2 bases, with 5 bases of the junction left unmatched. This CDR3 is 15 amino acids long. The CDR3 sequence is CASSSGTGITDTQYF. The CDR3 DNA reads TGTGCCAGCAGCTCCGGGACAGGAATCACAGATACGCAGTATTTT.

The chain couples TRBV19 to TRBJ1-1, with D perhaps matching TRBD1 (6 bases). This CDR3 is 13 amino acids long. From germline, CDR1 is LNHDA and CDR2 SQIVND (reference sequence). The germline V and J ends were trimmed by 6 bases and 11 bases, with 19 bases remaining between them. The CDR3 bases are TGTGCCAGTAGGTGGAGGGGGAGGACGGAGGCTTTCTTT. Translating gives CASRWRGRTEAFF.